The 3 T cell receptor beta chains given below trace back to one sample, sequenced in a study of shared clonotypes between healthy human individuals (dated by TCRdb to about 2020). The library was built by means of the immunoSEQ multiplex PCR assay. The source is immuneACCESS, and TCRdb retained only in-frame sequences with V and J called. Part of the clones is not carried over; for the studies checked, unresolved V genes explain less than half of this, and the remainder is unexplained. Here the sample has nearly 2 million clones; about 95% occur a single time. The top ten clones comprise around 1.2% of the sample. CD8 naive samples consisted of CD45RO-negative cells that were positively selected for CCR7, yielding a CD45RA+CCR7+ population without TemRA cells. The source material was naive CD8+ T cells sorted from blood. The sample's cell subset or site label, in plain terms: CD45RA+CCR7+. These TCRs come from a man younger than 35 in good health.

The chain combines TRBV11-3 with TRBJ2-7; D ambiguous. The CDR3 runs 14 residues. V was clipped by 1 base and J by 4 bases, with 11 bases between them. Germline V CDR1 and CDR2: SGHNT, YENEEA. DNA of the CDR3: TGTGCCAGCAGCTTAGGTCCTACTACTTACGAGCAGTACTTC. Protein product: CASSLGPTTYEQYF. Filled out from reference TRBV11-3 and TRBJ2-7, the complete variable domain reads EAGVVQSPRYKIIEKKQPVAFWCNPISGHNTLYWYLQNLGQGPELLIRYENEEAVDDSQLPKDRFSAERLKGVDSTLKIQPAELGDSAVYLCASSLGPTTYEQYFGPGTRLTVT.

This clone was observed once. The chain links TRBV5-6 to TRBJ2-7, with D unclear. The CDR3 sequence is 13 residues long. The V end was cut by 0 bases, the J end by 5 bases, with 9 bases between. Germline CDR1 reads SGHDT; CDR2 reads YYEEEE. The CDR3 loop reads CASSLAASNEQYF. In DNA, the CDR3 is TGTGCCAGCAGCTTGGCCGCTTCCAACGAGCAGTACTTC.

J is TRBJ1-5 and V is TRBV5-6; 8 nucleotides line up with TRBD1. CDR1 is SGHDT, CDR2 YYEEEE, per germline. With 3 bases clipped from V and 0 bases from J, the junction kept 2 bases outside the gene matches. This CDR3 contains 15 residues. CDR3 sequence reads: CASSSGGSSNQPQHF. The CDR3, as DNA: TGTGCCAGCAGCTCAGGGGGCAGTAGCAATCAGCCCCAGCATTTT.